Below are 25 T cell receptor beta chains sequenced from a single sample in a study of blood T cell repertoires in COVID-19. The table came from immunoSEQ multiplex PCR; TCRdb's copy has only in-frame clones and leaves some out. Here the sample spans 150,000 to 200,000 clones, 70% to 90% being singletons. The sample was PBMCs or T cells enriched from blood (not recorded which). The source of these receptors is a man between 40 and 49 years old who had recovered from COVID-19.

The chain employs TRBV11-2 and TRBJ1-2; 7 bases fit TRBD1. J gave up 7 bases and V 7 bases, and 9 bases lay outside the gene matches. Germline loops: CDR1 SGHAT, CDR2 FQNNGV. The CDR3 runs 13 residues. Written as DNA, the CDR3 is TGTGCCAGCATCCAGGGGGTGAGAAGTGGCTACACCTTC. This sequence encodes CASIQGVRSGYTF.

The CDR3 coding sequence is TGCGCCAGCAGCCAAGATAAGTGGGGACCGGGACAGGGGGCATGGAGTGGCGAGCAGTACTTC. Translation gives CASSQDKWGPGQGAWSGEQYF. The chain carries TRBV4-1 and TRBJ2-7; TRBD1 aligns across 12 bases. Trimming at V came to 0 bases and at J to 6 bases, leaving 21 bases not matched to a gene. The CDR3 is 21 residues long. Germline V CDR1 and CDR2: MGHRA, YSYEKL.

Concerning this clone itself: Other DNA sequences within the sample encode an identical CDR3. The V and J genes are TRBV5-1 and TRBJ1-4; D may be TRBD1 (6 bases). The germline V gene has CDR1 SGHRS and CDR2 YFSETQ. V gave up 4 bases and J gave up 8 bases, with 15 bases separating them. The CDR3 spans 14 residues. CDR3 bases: TGCGCCAGCAGCCTCGGGGGGCTGGGCGAAAAACTGTTTTTT. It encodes CASSLGGLGEKLFF.

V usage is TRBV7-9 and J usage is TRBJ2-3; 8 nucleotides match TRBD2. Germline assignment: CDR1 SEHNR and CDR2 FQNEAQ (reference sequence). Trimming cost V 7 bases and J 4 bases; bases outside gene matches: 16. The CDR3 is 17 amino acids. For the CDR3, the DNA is TGTGCCAGCACCCCACTGGCGGGGGGTCGTAGTTCAGATACGCAGTATTTT. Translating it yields CASTPLAGGRSSDTQYF. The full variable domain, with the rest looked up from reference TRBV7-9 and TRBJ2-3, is DTGVSQNPRHKITKRGQNVTFRCDPISEHNRLYWYRQTLGQGPEFLTYFQNEAQLEKSRLLSDRFSAERPKGSFSTLEIQRTEQGDSAMYLCASTPLAGGRSSDTQYFGPGTRLTVL.

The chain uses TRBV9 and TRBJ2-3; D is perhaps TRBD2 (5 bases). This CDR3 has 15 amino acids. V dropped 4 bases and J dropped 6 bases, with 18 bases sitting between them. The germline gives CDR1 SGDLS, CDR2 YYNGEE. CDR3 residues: CASSLSSGRVDTQYF. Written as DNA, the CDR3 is TGTGCCAGCAGCCTAAGTTCGGGAAGGGTGGATACGCAGTATTTT.

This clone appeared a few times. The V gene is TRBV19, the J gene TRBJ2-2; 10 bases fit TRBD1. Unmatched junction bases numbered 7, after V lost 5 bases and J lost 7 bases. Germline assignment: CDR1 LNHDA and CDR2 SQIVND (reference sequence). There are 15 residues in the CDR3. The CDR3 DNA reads TGTGCCAGTAGTGTACGACAGGGGGCTGGCGGGGAGCTGTTTTTT. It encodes CASSVRQGAGGELFF.

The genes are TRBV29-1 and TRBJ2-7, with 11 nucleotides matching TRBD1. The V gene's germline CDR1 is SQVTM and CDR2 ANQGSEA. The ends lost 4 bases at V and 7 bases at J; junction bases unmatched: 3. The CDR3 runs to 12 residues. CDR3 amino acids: CSVGTGGGEQYF. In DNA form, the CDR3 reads TGCAGCGTTGGGACAGGGGGCGGTGAGCAGTACTTC.

The CDR3 reads CASSQELQEHLETQYF. For the CDR3, the DNA is TGTGCCAGCAGCCAAGAGTTACAGGAACACTTAGAGACCCAGTACTTC. The chain has TRBV3-1 (or the pseudogene TRBV3-2) and TRBJ2-5, with a weak D call TRBD1 (5 bases). CDR1 is LGHDT and CDR2 is YNNKEL in the germline V gene (reference sequence). Trimming cost V 0 bases and J 4 bases, with 15 bases left between them. The CDR3 sequence is 16 residues long.

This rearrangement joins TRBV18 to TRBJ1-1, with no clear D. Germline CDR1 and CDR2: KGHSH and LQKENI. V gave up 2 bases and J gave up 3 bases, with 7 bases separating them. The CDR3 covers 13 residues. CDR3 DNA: TGTGCCAGCTCACCAGGACTGGACACTGAAGCTTTCTTT. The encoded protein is CASSPGLDTEAFF. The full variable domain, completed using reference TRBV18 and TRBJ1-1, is NAGVMQNPRHLVRRRGQEARLRCSPMKGHSHVYWYRQLPEEGLKFMVYLQKENIIDESGMPKERFSAEFPKEGPSILRIQQVVRGDSAAYFCASSPGLDTEAFFGQGTRLTVV.

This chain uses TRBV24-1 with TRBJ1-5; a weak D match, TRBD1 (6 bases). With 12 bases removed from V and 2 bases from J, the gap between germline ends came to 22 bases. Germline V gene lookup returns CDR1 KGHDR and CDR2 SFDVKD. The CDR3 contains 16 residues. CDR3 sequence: CARRGPKGGGNQPQHF. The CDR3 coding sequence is TGTGCCCGGCGGGGACCGAAAGGGGGGGGCAATCAGCCCCAGCATTTT.

CDR3 DNA sequence: TGTGCCAGCAGTTCGCCGGGGGAAAATCAGCCCCAGCATTTT. Translation: CASSSPGENQPQHF. The J gene is TRBJ1-5, the V gene TRBV6-5; weak D call: TRBD1 (5 bases). Germline V gene sequence: CDR1 MNHEY, CDR2 SVGAGI. The V and J ends lost 4 bases and 4 bases respectively, with 11 bases between them. CDR3 length: 14 amino acids.

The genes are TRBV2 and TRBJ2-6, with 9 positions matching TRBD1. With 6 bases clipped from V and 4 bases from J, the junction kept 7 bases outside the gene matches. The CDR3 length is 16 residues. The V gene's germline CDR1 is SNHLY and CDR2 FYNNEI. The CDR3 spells CASSWDRVTGANVLTF. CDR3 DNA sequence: TGTGCCAGCAGCTGGGACAGGGTAACAGGGGCCAACGTCCTGACTTTC.

CDR3 protein: CASSIFSRDRAAFF. Written as DNA, the CDR3 is TGTGCCAGTAGTATATTTTCCCGGGACAGGGCCGCTTTCTTT. This chain uses TRBV19 with TRBJ1-1, with 9 nucleotides matching TRBD1. The V gene end was trimmed by 2 bases and the J gene end by 11 bases; junction bases not matched to a gene: 9. Looked up from germline, CDR1 is LNHDA and CDR2 is SQIVND (reference sequence). The CDR3 consists of 14 residues.

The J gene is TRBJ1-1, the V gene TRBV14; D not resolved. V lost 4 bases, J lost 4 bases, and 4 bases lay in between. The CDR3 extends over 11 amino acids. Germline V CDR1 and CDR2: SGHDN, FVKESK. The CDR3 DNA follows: TGTGCCAGCAGCCTCAGCACTGAAGCTTTCTTT. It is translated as CASSLSTEAFF.

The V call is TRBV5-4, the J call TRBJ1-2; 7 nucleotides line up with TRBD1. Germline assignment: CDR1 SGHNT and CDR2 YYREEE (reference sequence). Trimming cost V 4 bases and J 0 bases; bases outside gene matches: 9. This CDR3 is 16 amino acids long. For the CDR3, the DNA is TGTGCCAGCAGCCGACTCGGACAGGCAGCTAACTATGGCTACACCTTC. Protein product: CASSRLGQAANYGYTF.

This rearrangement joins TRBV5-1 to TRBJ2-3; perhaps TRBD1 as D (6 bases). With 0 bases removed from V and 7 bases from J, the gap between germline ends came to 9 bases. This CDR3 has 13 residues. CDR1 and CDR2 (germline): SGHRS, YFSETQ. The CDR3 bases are TGCGCCAGCAGCTTGGCCGGGGACAATACGCAGTATTTT. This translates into CASSLAGDNTQYF.

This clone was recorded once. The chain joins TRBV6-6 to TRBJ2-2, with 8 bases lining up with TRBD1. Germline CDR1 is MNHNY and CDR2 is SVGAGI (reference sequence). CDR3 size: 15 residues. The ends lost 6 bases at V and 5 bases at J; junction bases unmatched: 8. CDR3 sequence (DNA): TGTGCCAGCAGACTCGGACAGGGACGGACCGGGGAGCTGTTTTTT. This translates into CASRLGQGRTGELFF.

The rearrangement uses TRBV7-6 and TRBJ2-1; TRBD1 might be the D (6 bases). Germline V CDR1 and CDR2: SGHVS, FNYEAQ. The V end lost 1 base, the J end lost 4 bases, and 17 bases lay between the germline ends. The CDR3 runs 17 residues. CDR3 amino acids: CASSLGRYRVLYNEQFF. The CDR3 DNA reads TGTGCCAGCAGCTTAGGGCGGTACAGGGTCCTATACAATGAGCAGTTCTTC.

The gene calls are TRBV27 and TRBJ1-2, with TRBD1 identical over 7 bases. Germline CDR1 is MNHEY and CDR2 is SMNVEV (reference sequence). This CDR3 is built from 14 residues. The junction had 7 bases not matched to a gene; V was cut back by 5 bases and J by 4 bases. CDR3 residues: CASSPRQGFYGYTF. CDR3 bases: TGTGCCAGCAGTCCACGACAGGGATTCTATGGCTACACCTTC.

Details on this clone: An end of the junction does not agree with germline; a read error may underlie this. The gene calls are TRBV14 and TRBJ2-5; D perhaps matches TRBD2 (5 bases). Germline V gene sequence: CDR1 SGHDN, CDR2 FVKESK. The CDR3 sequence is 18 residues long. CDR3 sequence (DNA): TGCGCCAGCAGCCAACGATATTACGGCCATTCGGGGTCAGAGACCCAGTACTTC. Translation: CASSQRYYGHSGSETQYF.

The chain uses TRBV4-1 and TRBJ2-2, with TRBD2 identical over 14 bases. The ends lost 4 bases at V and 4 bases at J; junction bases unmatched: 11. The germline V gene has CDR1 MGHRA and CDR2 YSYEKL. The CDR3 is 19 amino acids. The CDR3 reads CASSREGTSGGRSTGELFF. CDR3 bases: TGCGCCAGCAGCCGAGAGGGGACTAGCGGGGGAAGGAGCACCGGGGAGCTGTTTTTT.

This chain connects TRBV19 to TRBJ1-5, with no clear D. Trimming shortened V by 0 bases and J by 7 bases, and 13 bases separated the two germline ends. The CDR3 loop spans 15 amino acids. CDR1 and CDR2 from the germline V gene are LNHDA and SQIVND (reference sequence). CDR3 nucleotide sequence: TGTGCCAGTAGTATAGAGCCCCAAAAAGCCCAGCCCCAGCATTTT. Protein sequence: CASSIEPQKAQPQHF.

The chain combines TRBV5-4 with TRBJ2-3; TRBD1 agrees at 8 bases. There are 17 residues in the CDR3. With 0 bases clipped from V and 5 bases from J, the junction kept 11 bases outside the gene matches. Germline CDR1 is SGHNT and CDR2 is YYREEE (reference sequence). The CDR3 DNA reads TGTGCCAGCAGCTTGGCGGGGAGGCAGGGGGCTGGAGATACGCAGTATTTT. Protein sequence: CASSLAGRQGAGDTQYF.

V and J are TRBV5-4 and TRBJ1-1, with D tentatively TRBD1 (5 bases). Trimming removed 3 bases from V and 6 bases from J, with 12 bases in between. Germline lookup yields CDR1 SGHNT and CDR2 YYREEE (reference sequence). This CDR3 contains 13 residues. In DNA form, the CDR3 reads TGTGCCAGCAGCTCCCAGGGTTACGCTGAAGCTTTCTTT. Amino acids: CASSSQGYAEAFF. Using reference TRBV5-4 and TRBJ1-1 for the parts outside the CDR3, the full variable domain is ETGVTQSPTHLIKTRGQQVTLRCSSQSGHNTVSWYQQALGQGPQFIFQYYREEENGRGNFPPRFSGLQFPNYSSELNVNALELDDSALYLCASSSQGYAEAFFGQGTRLTVV.

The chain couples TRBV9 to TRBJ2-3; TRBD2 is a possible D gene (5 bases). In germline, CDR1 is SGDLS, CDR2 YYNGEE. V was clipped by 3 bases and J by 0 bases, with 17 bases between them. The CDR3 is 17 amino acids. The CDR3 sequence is CASSAAPQRPSTDTQYF. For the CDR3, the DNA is TGTGCCAGCAGCGCTGCACCACAGCGGCCTAGCACAGATACGCAGTATTTT.